The 21 T cell receptor beta chains in this list originate from one sample, sequenced in a study of molecular identifiers for immune sequencing clone quantification. TCRdb called the PCR reads again in MiXCR, with one record for every CDR3 protein. The sample consists of 600,000 to 650,000 distinct CDR3 sequences, approximately 20% of them appearing once. The sample was naive CD8+ T cells from blood, with Jurkat cell RNA spiked in. The sample's subset: FACS-sorted CD8+CD4-CCR7+CD45RA+ naive T cells. Source of these receptors: a human donor in good health. Some libraries in this study had Jurkat cell RNA spiked in.

About this clonotype itself: A much larger clone lies one base from this, so it may be a read error. This chain connects TRBV3-1 to TRBJ2-5, with 10 bases matching TRBD2. CDR3 length: 16 residues. Germline lookup yields CDR1 LGHDT and CDR2 YNNKEL (reference sequence). CDR3 bases: TGTGCCAGCAGCCAGGAAAGCACTAGCGGGGACGAGACCCCGTACTTC. Translated, it gives CASSQESTSGDETPYF.

This clonotype came up many times. The chain recombines TRBV29-1 with TRBJ2-1, with D maybe TRBD2 (5 bases). Trimming cost V 6 bases and J 6 bases, with 15 bases left between them. The CDR3 has 13 residues. Germline V CDR1 and CDR2: SQVTM, ANQGSEA. CDR3 in amino acids: CSVTTGLRNEQFF. In DNA, the CDR3 is TGCAGCGTAACCACGGGGTTACGCAATGAGCAGTTCTTC.

On this clonotype: An end of the junction differs from the germline gene, which may be a read error. The J gene is TRBJ2-4, the V gene TRBV28; TRBD1 matches at 8 bases. The CDR3 contains 17 residues. Germline CDR1 reads MDHEN; CDR2 reads SYDVKM. The CDR3 here is CAIGISDRALAKNIQYF. CDR3 nucleotide sequence: TGTGCCATCGGAATCTCGGACAGGGCCCTAGCCAAAAACATTCAGTACTTT.

This clonotype has only a few counts. This chain connects TRBV30 to TRBJ1-1, with TRBD1 as a possible D gene (6 bases). Germline V gives CDR1 GTSNPN, CDR2 SVGIG (reference sequence). The germline V and J ends were trimmed by 5 bases and 3 bases, with 13 bases remaining between them. The CDR3 sequence is 13 residues long. The DNA for the CDR3 is TGTGCCTGGGCCCTCGCAGGGGACACTGAAGCTTTCTTT. The encoded protein is CAWALAGDTEAFF.

This clonotype occurred many times. The CDR3 spells CASSQGRMEAFF. CDR3 DNA sequence: TGCGCCAGCAGCCAAGGGAGGATGGAAGCTTTCTTT. The V gene is TRBV4-3, the J gene TRBJ1-1; D call uncertain. The CDR3 has 12 amino acids. Germline lookup yields CDR1 LGHNA and CDR2 YSLEER. V lost 1 base and J lost 8, with 8 bases in between.

This clonotype was picked up a small number of times. The V and J genes are TRBV27 and TRBJ2-3, with TRBD2 identical over 8 bases. V shed 2 bases and J 6 bases; nucleotides not matched to a gene: 10. Germline CDR1 and CDR2: MNHEY and SMNVEV (reference sequence). The CDR3 runs to 16 residues. The CDR3 loop is CASSLQPAGAADTQYF. In DNA, the CDR3 is TGTGCCAGCAGTTTACAACCAGCGGGAGCGGCGGATACGCAGTATTTT.

The rearrangement links TRBV3-1 to TRBJ2-7; no clear D gene. Germline CDR1 and CDR2: LGHDT and YNNKEL (reference sequence). The V end lost 4 bases, the J end lost 9 bases, and 19 bases lay between the germline ends. CDR3 length: 14 residues. The CDR3 loop reads CASSPDLRQDVQYF. In DNA, the CDR3 is TGTGCCAGCAGCCCCGACTTGAGGCAGGACGTGCAGTACTTC.

This clonotype appeared many times. This chain links TRBV12-3 or TRBV12-4 with TRBJ1-1; D unclear. The CDR3 is 13 amino acids. Trimming pared 0 bases from V and 10 bases from J, leaving 12 bases between. The chain's CDR3 is CASSLAGPRGAFF. CDR3 in DNA: TGTGCCAGCAGTTTAGCCGGGCCCCGGGGAGCTTTCTTT.

This clonotype was observed many times. The CDR3 sequence: CASKIGRGTEAFF. In DNA, the CDR3 is TGTGCCAGCAAAATCGGACGAGGCACTGAAGCTTTCTTT. The chain recombines TRBV12-3 or TRBV12-4 with TRBJ1-1, with D unclear. The CDR3 spans 13 residues. Between the trimmed V and J ends, which lost 7 bases and 4 bases, there was a span of 13 bases.

In its sample, this clonotype was seen many times. The chain uses TRBV4-1 and TRBJ1-2; 8 nucleotides line up with TRBD1. The CDR3 length is 14 residues. V shed 4 bases and J 3 bases; nucleotides not matched to a gene: 4. Germline V lookup: CDR1 MGHRA, CDR2 YSYEKL. The DNA for the CDR3 is TGCGCCAGCAGCCCCCTGACAGGGGACTATGGCTACACCTTC. Translation gives CASSPLTGDYGYTF.

This clonotype has only a few counts. V usage is TRBV7-9 and J usage is TRBJ2-7; TRBD1 aligns across 7 bases. The CDR3 length is 16 residues. Germline CDR1 is SEHNR and CDR2 is FQNEAQ (reference sequence). J lost 2 bases, V lost 5 bases, and 12 bases had no gene match. The chain's CDR3 is CASSPTTTGLTYEQYF. As DNA, the CDR3 is TGTGCCAGCAGCCCAACTACGACAGGGCTCACCTACGAGCAGTACTTC.

A note on this clonotype: A read error may be the cause here, since a much bigger clone is one base away. The chain employs TRBV20-1 and TRBJ2-7; TRBD1 matches 7 bases. The CDR3 extends over 16 amino acids. From germline, CDR1 is DFQATT and CDR2 SNEGSKA (reference sequence). V lost 3 bases and J lost 2; bases outside the gene matches: 13. The CDR3, as DNA: TGCAGTGCTAGTGAAGACAGTCCCAGGGGGACCTACGAGCAGTACTTC. Protein: CSASEDSPRGTYEQYF.

This clonotype was observed many times. The chain is built from TRBV5-8 and TRBJ2-7; 7 bases match TRBD1. Losses at the gene ends were 4 bases for V and 3 bases for J; bases not matched to a gene: 7. The CDR3 is made up of 14 amino acids. Germline V gene sequence: CDR1 SGHTS, CDR2 YDEGEE. The CDR3 sequence: CASSPTTGSYEQYF. DNA for the CDR3: TGTGCCAGCAGCCCAACGACAGGGAGCTACGAGCAGTACTTC.

The chain has TRBV27 and TRBJ1-1; D not certain. The CDR3 has 15 residues. Germline CDR1 and CDR2: MNHEY and SMNVEV (reference sequence). V was clipped by 3 bases and J by 4 bases, with 15 bases between them. The CDR3, as DNA: TGTGCCAGCAGTTTCCTAGGAGGAAGTGGCACTGAAGCTTTCTTT. It encodes CASSFLGGSGTEAFF.

This clonotype was picked up many times. The rearrangement links TRBV14 to TRBJ2-4; tentatively, D is TRBD2 (6 bases). Trimming cost V 0 bases and J 8 bases, with 23 bases left between them. Germline loops: CDR1 SGHDN, CDR2 FVKESK. The CDR3 extends over 18 amino acids. In DNA form, the CDR3 reads TGTGCCAGCAGCCAAGAACTCCCCGGGACTCAACCTATTTACATTCAGTACTTC. This encodes CASSQELPGTQPIYIQYF.

This clonotype was observed many times. The genes are TRBV18 and TRBJ2-7; no clear D gene. V shed 3 bases and J shed 4 bases, with 10 bases lying between them. CDR1 and CDR2 (germline): KGHSH, LQKENI. The CDR3 totals 13 residues. CDR3 nucleotides: TGTGCCAGCTCACCTTCCCAGCCATACGAGCAGTACTTC. Translation gives CASSPSQPYEQYF.

The V gene is TRBV20-1, the J gene TRBJ1-2; 9 bases map to TRBD1. Germline assignment: CDR1 DFQATT and CDR2 SNEGSKA (reference sequence). Trimming cost V 2 bases and J 2 bases; bases outside gene matches: 9. The CDR3 loop spans 16 amino acids. The CDR3 region has the DNA TGCAGTGCTAGACGAACCGGGACAGGGTACAACTATGGCTACACCTTC. Amino acids: CSARRTGTGYNYGYTF.

There are many counts of this clonotype. The chain combines TRBV20-1 with TRBJ2-7, with D tentatively TRBD2 (5 bases). In germline, CDR1 is DFQATT, CDR2 SNEGSKA (reference sequence). The CDR3 consists of 14 residues. Trimming took 1 base from V and 4 from J, leaving 14 bases between them. The CDR3 coding sequence is TGCAGTGCTAGAGTAGGAGGACGAAATTACGAGCAGTACTTC. Encoded protein: CSARVGGRNYEQYF.

This clonotype was seen a single time. This sequence may be a read error, since a much larger clone differs from it by one base. The V call is TRBV5-1, the J call TRBJ2-1; D is unclear. The germline gives CDR1 SGHRS, CDR2 YFSETQ. This CDR3 is built from 14 residues. The CDR3 bases are TGCGCCAGCAGCTTTAGTAGCTCCTACAGTGAGCAGTTCTTC. It specifies CASSFSSSYSEQFF.

Turning to this clonotype: With a much larger clone just one base away, this may be a read error. The chain employs TRBV6-5 and TRBJ2-1; D possibly corresponds to TRBD2 (5 bases). Looked up from germline, CDR1 is MNHEY and CDR2 is SVGAGI. Trimming cost V 6 bases and J 0 bases, with 15 bases left between them. CDR3 length: 16 residues. The CDR3 DNA follows: TGTGCCAGCAGCCCCCCGGACGCGGGCTCCTACAATGAGCAGTTCTTC. This translates into CASSPPDAGSYNEQFF.

This clonotype was recorded only once. It may be a read error: a sequence one base away is much more abundant. The genes are TRBV7-6 and TRBJ2-3; TRBD2 agrees at 9 bases. Germline V gene lookup returns CDR1 SGHVS and CDR2 FNYEAQ. This CDR3 is built from 16 residues. The CDR3 DNA reads as TGTACCAGCAGCTTGTCGGGACTAGCAATGACGGATACGCAGTATTTT. Encoded protein: CTSSLSGLAMTDTQYF.